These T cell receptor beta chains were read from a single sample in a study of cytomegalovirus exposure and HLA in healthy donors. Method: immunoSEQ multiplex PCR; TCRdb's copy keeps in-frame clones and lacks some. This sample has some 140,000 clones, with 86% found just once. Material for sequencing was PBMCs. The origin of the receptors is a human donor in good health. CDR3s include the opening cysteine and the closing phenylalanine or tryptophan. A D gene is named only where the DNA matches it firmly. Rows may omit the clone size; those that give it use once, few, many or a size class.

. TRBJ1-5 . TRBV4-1 CASSQANGGGNQPQHF TGCGCCAGCAGCCAAGCGAATGGGGGCGGCAATCAGCCCCAGCATTTT
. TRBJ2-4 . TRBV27 CASSSRGQVVSIQYF TGTGCCAGCAGTTCACGGGGACAAGTCGTTTCCATTCAGTACTTC
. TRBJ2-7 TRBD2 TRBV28 CASSPVAGEHYEQYF TGTGCCAGCAGTCCCGTAGCGGGAGAGCACTACGAGCAGTACTTC
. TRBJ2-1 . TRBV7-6 CASSGGLRGYNEQFF TGTGCCAGCAGCGGGGGACTCCGCGGCTACAATGAGCAGTTCTTC
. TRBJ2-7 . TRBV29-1 CSVTVGQTYEQYF TGCAGCGTTACAGTGGGGCAGACTTACGAGCAGTACTTC
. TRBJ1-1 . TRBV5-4 CASSLRAGSTPEAFF TGTGCCAGCAGCTTGAGGGCAGGGTCCACCCCTGAAGCTTTCTTT
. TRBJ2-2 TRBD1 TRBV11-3 CASSHMGPGQSTGELFF TGTGCCAGCAGCCATATGGGACCGGGACAGAGCACCGGGGAGCTGTTTTTT
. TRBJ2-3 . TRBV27 CASSPTPGVTDTQYF TGTGCCAGCAGTCCCACACCGGGAGTAACAGATACGCAGTATTTT
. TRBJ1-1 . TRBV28 CASGNSDSQIRRYTEAFF TGTGCCAGCGGGAACTCGGACAGTCAAATTCGTAGGTACACTGAAGCTTTCTTT
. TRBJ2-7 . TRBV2 CASSLSYEQYF TGTGCCAGCAGCCTCTCCTACGAGCAGTACTTC
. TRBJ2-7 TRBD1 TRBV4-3 CASSHLTGDEQYF TGCGCCAGCAGCCACCTGACAGGGGACGAGCAGTACTTC
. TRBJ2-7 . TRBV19 CASSPALGSSYEQYF TGTGCCAGTAGTCCCGCCCTTGGGAGCTCCTACGAGCAGTACTTC
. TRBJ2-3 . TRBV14 CASSPLAGTDTQYF TGTGCCAGCAGCCCCTTGGCCGGGACAGATACGCAGTATTTT
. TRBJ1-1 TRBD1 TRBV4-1 CASSRGQGLNTEAFF TGCGCCAGCAGCCGAGGACAGGGTCTGAACACTGAAGCTTTCTTT
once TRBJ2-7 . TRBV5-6 CASTLPGSYEQYF TGTGCCAGCACCCTACCGGGCTCCTACGAGCAGTACTTC
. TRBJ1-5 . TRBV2 CASSDRIASNQPQHF TGTGCCAGCAGTGATCGTATAGCTAGCAATCAGCCCCAGCATTTT
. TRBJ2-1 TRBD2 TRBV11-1 CASSWTSGPRGEQFF TGTGCCAGCAGCTGGACTAGCGGGCCGAGAGGGGAGCAGTTCTTC
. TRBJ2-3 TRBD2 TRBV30 CAWSVREGTQYF TGTGCCTGGAGTGTACGGGAGGGTACGCAGTATTTT
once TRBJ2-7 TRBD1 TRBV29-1 CSVQHPGQGFTYEQYF TGCAGCGTCCAGCATCCGGGACAGGGATTCACCTACGAGCAGTACTTC
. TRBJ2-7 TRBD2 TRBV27 CASSPLGTSGSYEQYF TGTGCCAGCAGCCCTCTCGGGACTAGCGGCTCCTACGAGCAGTACTTC
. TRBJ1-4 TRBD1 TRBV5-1 CASRPDRVDSEKLFF TGCGCCAGCAGACCTGACAGGGTTGATAGTGAAAAACTGTTTTTT
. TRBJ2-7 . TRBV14 CASSQVSGIGQYF TGTGCCAGCAGCCAAGTATCGGGAATAGGGCAGTACTTC
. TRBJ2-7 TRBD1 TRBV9 CASSISGTGAEQYF TGTGCCAGCAGCATTTCCGGGACAGGGGCCGAGCAGTACTTC
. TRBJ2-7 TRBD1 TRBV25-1 CASSGGDRTTYEQYF TGTGCCAGCAGTGGAGGGGACAGGACTACCTACGAGCAGTACTTC